Listed here are 21 T cell receptor beta chains from one sample, sequenced in a study of neoadjuvant nivolumab and ipilimumab in lung cancer. The repertoire was sequenced with immunoSEQ multiplex PCR; TCRdb's copy has only in-frame clones and lacks some. The sample lists more than 10,000 clones, around 70% occurring once. The sample consisted of peripheral blood, taken after neoadjuvant nivolumab, alone or with ipilimumab, at or shortly before surgery. All receptors come from an adult with non-small cell lung cancer.

The J gene is TRBJ2-7, the V gene TRBV7-2; the D gene could be TRBD1 or TRBD2 (6 bases each). V was pared by 3 bases and J by 0 bases, with 12 bases between. This CDR3 comprises 15 residues. Germline V gene sequence: CDR1 SGHTA, CDR2 FQGNSA. Here the CDR3 reads CASSLGGSSSYEQYF. The DNA of the CDR3 is TGTGCCAGCAGCTTGGGGGGCTCGAGCTCCTACGAGCAGTACTTC.

The CDR3 spells CAWSPGQVTNQPQHF. CDR3 nucleotides: TGTGCCTGGAGCCCTGGGCAGGTAACCAATCAGCCCCAGCATTTT. The rearrangement uses TRBV30 and TRBJ1-5, with no clear D. The V end lost 3 bases, the J end lost 3 bases, and 15 bases lay between the germline ends. In germline, CDR1 is GTSNPN, CDR2 SVGIG (reference sequence). The CDR3 totals 15 residues.

V usage is TRBV7-9 and J usage is TRBJ2-7; D may be TRBD1 (6 bases). CDR1 is SEHNR, CDR2 FQNEAQ, per germline (reference sequence). This CDR3 has 13 residues. V lost 3 bases and J lost 2, with 8 bases in between. Here the CDR3 DNA reads TGTGCCAGCAGCTTCCCAGGGGCCTACGAGCAGTACTTC. Translation: CASSFPGAYEQYF.

The CDR3 DNA follows: TGTGCCAGCAGTTACGCTTTGGCACCGAGCTCCTACGAGCAGTACTTC. Translation: CASSYALAPSSYEQYF. This chain joins TRBV6-5 and TRBJ2-7; D remains unclear. Germline V lookup: CDR1 MNHEY, CDR2 SVGAGI. The CDR3 loop spans 16 amino acids. V was clipped by 2 bases and J by 0 bases, with 14 bases between them.

J is TRBJ2-7 and V is TRBV30, with unresolved D. Deletions cut 5 bases from V and 3 bases from J, with 5 bases between. This CDR3 has 10 residues. Germline V lookup: CDR1 GTSNPN, CDR2 SVGIG (reference sequence). The CDR3 loop is CAWSNYEQYF. Here the CDR3 DNA reads TGTGCCTGGTCAAACTACGAGCAGTACTTC. The entire variable domain, with the rest obtained from reference TRBV30 and TRBJ2-7, is as follows: SQTIHQWPATLVQPVGSPLSLECTVEGTSNPNLYWYRQAAGRGLQLLFYSVGIGQISSEVPQNLSASRPQDRQFILSSKKLLLSDSGFYLCAWSNYEQYFGPGTRLTVT.

The rearrangement links TRBV30 to TRBJ1-1; no firm D call. The V end was cut by 5 bases, the J end by 0 bases, with 10 bases between. CDR1 GTSNPN and CDR2 SVGIG come from the germline V gene (reference sequence). The CDR3 length is 13 residues. The CDR3 coding sequence is TGTGCCTGGGAGGGAGGTTTGAACACTGAAGCTTTCTTT. Protein sequence: CAWEGGLNTEAFF.

The V and J genes are TRBV6-5 and TRBJ1-1; the D is unclear. The CDR3 spans 15 residues. Trimming stripped 4 bases from V and 1 base from J, with 13 bases between. The germline V gene has CDR1 MNHEY and CDR2 SVGAGI. The CDR3 protein is CASSSFGHKNTEAFF. CDR3 sequence (DNA): TGTGCCAGCAGTTCCTTCGGGCATAAGAACACTGAAGCTTTCTTT.

The chain is built from TRBV11-3 and TRBJ1-1, with D hard to call. The CDR3 is 15 residues long. CDR1 SGHNT and CDR2 YENEEA come from the germline V gene. V shed 5 bases and J shed 5 bases, with 18 bases lying between them. CDR3 sequence: CASSLLGRARTEAFF. The CDR3 bases are TGTGCCAGCAGCCTCTTAGGGCGGGCCAGGACTGAAGCTTTCTTT.

The CDR3 coding sequence is TGTGCCAGCGGTATCCGGGAATACACTGAAGCTTTCTTT. This encodes CASGIREYTEAFF. The genes are TRBV11-3 and TRBJ1-1; D is unclear. The CDR3 extends over 13 amino acids. V was shortened by 8 bases and J by 3 bases, with 13 bases between the two germline ends. Germline loops: CDR1 SGHNT, CDR2 YENEEA. The full variable domain, rest sourced from reference TRBV11-3 and TRBJ1-1, is EAGVVQSPRYKIIEKKQPVAFWCNPISGHNTLYWYLQNLGQGPELLIRYENEEAVDDSQLPKDRFSAERLKGVDSTLKIQPAELGDSAVYLCASGIREYTEAFFGQGTRLTVV.

The chain combines TRBV5-1 with TRBJ2-7, with 10 bases that match TRBD2. The J segment lost 0 bases and the V segment lost 4 bases, leaving 4 bases of the junction unmatched. This CDR3 is 15 amino acids long. Germline V gene data show CDR1 as SGHRS and CDR2 as YFSETQ. This CDR3 reads CASSVASGSSYEQYF. The CDR3, as DNA: TGCGCCAGCAGCGTGGCTAGCGGGAGCTCCTACGAGCAGTACTTC.

The genes are TRBV7-2 and TRBJ2-1, with TRBD2 matching 7 bases. CDR3 length: 15 amino acids. Trimming cost V 5 bases and J 6 bases; bases outside gene matches: 10. Per germline, CDR1 SGHTA and CDR2 FQGNSA. CDR3 DNA sequence: TGTGCCAGCAGCCTTAATACGGGACTACGCAATGAGCAGTTCTTC. It encodes CASSLNTGLRNEQFF.

V gene TRBV29-1 combines with J gene TRBJ2-3; TRBD1 matches 8 bases. Trimming at V came to 6 bases and at J to 3 bases, leaving 8 bases not matched to a gene. The CDR3 runs to 14 residues. Looked up from germline, CDR1 is SQVTM and CDR2 is ANQGSEA. CDR3 loop: CSVFYRGATDTQYF. The CDR3 region has the DNA TGCAGCGTCTTCTACAGGGGGGCGACAGATACGCAGTATTTT.

This chain connects TRBV11-3 to TRBJ2-6; weak D call: TRBD2 (5 bases). V lost 1 base, J lost 0 bases, and 10 bases lay in between. CDR1 and CDR2 (germline): SGHNT, YENEEA. This CDR3 is 17 amino acids long. CDR3 amino acids: CASSLGPAGSGANVLTF. CDR3 DNA sequence: TGTGCCAGCAGCTTAGGGCCGGCGGGCTCTGGGGCCAACGTCCTGACTTTC.

This rearrangement joins TRBV5-6 to TRBJ1-2, with D hard to call. With 0 bases removed from V and 10 bases from J, the gap between germline ends came to 19 bases. CDR1 is SGHDT and CDR2 is YYEEEE in the germline V gene. The CDR3 is made up of 15 amino acids. The CDR3 is CASSLGAAFLSAYTF. The CDR3 DNA is TGTGCCAGCAGCTTGGGGGCAGCCTTCCTTTCGGCCTACACCTTC.

This clone turned up a few times. The chain links TRBV5-4 to TRBJ1-1, with TRBD1 matching over 7 bases. Germline V gene data show CDR1 as SGHNT and CDR2 as YYREEE (reference sequence). V lost 5 bases and J lost 9; bases outside the gene matches: 16. The CDR3 length is 15 residues. The CDR3 nucleotides are TGTGCCAGCAGGCCTGGGGGGCAGGGGGGAGATAAAGCTTTCTTT. Amino acid sequence: CASRPGGQGGDKAFF.

V is TRBV29-1 and J is TRBJ1-1; D is undetermined. CDR1 and CDR2 from the germline V gene are SQVTM and ANQGSEA. V lost 8 bases, J lost 3 bases, and 16 bases lay in between. This CDR3 is built from 13 residues. The CDR3 sequence is CSSLVGYDTEAFF. The CDR3 nucleotides read TGCAGCTCTTTAGTTGGGTACGACACTGAAGCTTTCTTT.

In its sample, this clone was seen once. V and J are TRBV11-2 and TRBJ2-5; 13 nucleotides agree with TRBD2. Germline lookup yields CDR1 SGHAT and CDR2 FQNNGV. V trimming: 4 bases; J trimming: 4 bases; junction bases outside the gene matches: 6. CDR3 length: 16 residues. The CDR3 bases are TGTGCCAGCAGCTCCACTAGCGGGAGGGCCTTAGAGACCCAGTACTTC. Translated, it gives CASSSTSGRALETQYF.

This clone occurred a few times. The chain uses TRBV18 and TRBJ2-7, with 8 bases fitting TRBD2. Germline CDR1 is KGHSH and CDR2 is LQKENI. The CDR3 length is 14 residues. The J segment lost 3 bases and the V segment lost 6 bases, leaving 7 bases of the junction unmatched. The CDR3 coding sequence is TGTGCCAGCTCCCTTGAGGCGGGGGGCTACGAGCAGTACTTC. Translated, it gives CASSLEAGGYEQYF.

This chain joins TRBV7-9 and TRBJ2-2, with D unresolved. V was cut by 5 bases and J by 2 bases, with 9 bases left in between. The CDR3 extends over 14 amino acids. Germline V gene lookup returns CDR1 SEHNR and CDR2 FQNEAQ (reference sequence). The CDR3 reads CASSPPDNTGELFF. The DNA for the CDR3 is TGTGCCAGCAGCCCGCCAGATAACACCGGGGAGCTGTTTTTT. Complete variable domain (other parts from reference TRBV7-9 and TRBJ2-2): DTGVSQNPRHKITKRGQNVTFRCDPISEHNRLYWYRQTLGQGPEFLTYFQNEAQLEKSRLLSDRFSAERPKGSFSTLEIQRTEQGDSAMYLCASSPPDNTGELFFGEGSRLTVL.

This clone was detected only a few times. V and J are TRBV7-8 and TRBJ1-1, with D unresolved. The V end was cut by 1 base, the J end by 4 bases, with 7 bases between. The CDR3 has 13 amino acids. Looked up from germline, CDR1 is SGHVS and CDR2 is FQNEAQ. This CDR3 is CASSLVGPTEAFF. CDR3 coding DNA: TGTGCCAGCAGCTTAGTAGGTCCCACTGAAGCTTTCTTT. Complete variable domain (other parts from reference TRBV7-8 and TRBJ1-1): GAGVSQSPRYKVAKRGQDVALRCDPISGHVSLFWYQQALGQGPEFLTYFQNEAQLDKSGLPSDRFFAERPEGSVSTLKIQRTQQEDSAVYLCASSLVGPTEAFFGQGTRLTVV.

Comment on this clone: Mismatch with germline at one junction end may stem from a read error. CDR3 in DNA: TGTGCCAGCTCTCCTGGACCCTATAATGAGCAGTTCTTC. It specifies CASSPGPYNEQFF. This chain uses TRBV18 with TRBJ2-1; D unclear. Germline V gives CDR1 KGHSH, CDR2 LQKENI. The CDR3 has 13 residues. The whole variable domain, filled in from reference TRBV18 and TRBJ2-1, reads NAGVMQNPRHLVRRRGQEARLRCSPMKGHSHVYWYRQLPEEGLKFMVYLQKENIIDESGMPKERFSAEFPKEGPSILRIQQVVRGDSAAYFCASSPGPYNEQFFGPGTRLTVL.